This TCR beta chain was found in a study of follicular helper T cells after annual influenza vaccination. Study-level information: Blood was drawn on days 0, 7 and 28 after vaccination.

Worth noting for this clone: The antigen remains unidentified.

Study findings and constraints: Change in circulating plasmablasts correlated with ICOS+CD38+ cTfh clonality change.

Described time point: 2015-2016 season, 7 days after influenza vaccination. Trimming took 1 base from V and 3 from J, leaving 10 bases between them. This CDR3 spans 14 amino acids. Germline loops: CDR1 MNHEY, CDR2 SVGAGI. TCRB sequencing was done at Survey resolution level. Assay: immunoSEQ multiplex PCR; the TCRdb copy retains only in-frame clones and omits some. The data show 9,500 or so clones, around 86% seen once. The source was CXCR5+ CD38- circulating T follicular helper cells from blood, collected 7 days after influenza vaccination. Sample subset: circulating Tfh, non-naive CD4+CXCR5+PD-1+ (ICOS+CD38+ or ICOS-CD38-). The origin of this receptor is an adult who received the influenza vaccine. The chain has TRBV6-5 and TRBJ2-7, with a tentative D call TRBD2 (6 bases). CDR3 DNA: TGTGCCAGCAGTTACTTGGACGGGGGCTACGAGCAGTACTTC. It encodes CASSYLDGGYEQYF.